This T cell receptor beta chain appears in the sequencing data of a study of cytomegalovirus exposure and HLA in healthy donors. Study outcomes and limitations: Subsequent analysis found a tendency for first-cohort TCR clusters to co-occur within the 120 validation repertoires.

The V gene lost 8 bases and the J gene lost 6 bases, with 7 bases spanning the gap. The CDR3 extends over 10 amino acids. CDR1 is MNHNY and CDR2 is SVGAGI in the germline V gene (reference sequence). For this clone: Its antigen remains unknown.

Donors were drawn from the approximately 120-subject validation cohort, separate from the 666-subject first cohort. Generated by immunoSEQ multiplex PCR, the TCRdb table keeps only in-frame clones and is missing some. The data show more than 130,000 clones, with about 86% seen just once and around 8% held by the top ten. Sequenced material: PBMCs. This receptor was taken from a woman under 30 in good health and CMV-seropositive. V is TRBV6-6 and J is TRBJ1-1, with TRBD1 as a possible D gene (5 bases). The CDR3 DNA follows: TGTGCCAGCCTGGGGCCTGAAGCTTTCTTT. The encoded protein is CASLGPEAFF.